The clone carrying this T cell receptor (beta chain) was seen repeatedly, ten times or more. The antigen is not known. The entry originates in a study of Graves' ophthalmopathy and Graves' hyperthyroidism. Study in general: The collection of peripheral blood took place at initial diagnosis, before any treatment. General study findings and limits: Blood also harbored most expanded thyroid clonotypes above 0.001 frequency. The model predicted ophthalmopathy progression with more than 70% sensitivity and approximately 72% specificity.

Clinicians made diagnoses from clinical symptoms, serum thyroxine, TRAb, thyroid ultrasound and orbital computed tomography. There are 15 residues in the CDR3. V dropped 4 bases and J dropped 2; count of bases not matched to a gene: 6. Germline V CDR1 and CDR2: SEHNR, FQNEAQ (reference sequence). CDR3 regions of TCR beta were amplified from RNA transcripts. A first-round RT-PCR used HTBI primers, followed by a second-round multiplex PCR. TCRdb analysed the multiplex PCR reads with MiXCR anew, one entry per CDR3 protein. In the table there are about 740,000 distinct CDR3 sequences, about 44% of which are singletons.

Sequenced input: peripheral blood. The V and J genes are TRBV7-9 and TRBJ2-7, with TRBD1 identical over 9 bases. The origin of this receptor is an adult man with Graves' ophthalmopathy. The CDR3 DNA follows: TGTGCCAGCAGCTATCCGGGACAGGGTGCCTACGAGCAGTACTTC. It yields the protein CASSYPGQGAYEQYF.